The 25 T cell receptor beta chains below all came from one sample that was sequenced in a study of shared clonotypes between healthy human individuals. This table comes from immunoSEQ multiplex PCR, and its TCRdb copy is limited to in-frame clones, with some not included. The sample contains millions of clones, just over 90% of which appear only once. It was CD45RO-negative cells, positively selected for CCR7, that made up naive CD8 cells, with terminally differentiated effector memory CD45RA+ cells excluded. The sample consisted of naive CD8+ T cells from PBMCs. The receptors were gathered from a man aged 18 to 29 in good health. Some clones in this sample may be carry-over from other donors' samples.

This chain joins TRBV2 and TRBJ2-1; D is ambiguous. The CDR3 covers 14 residues. Germline CDR1 is SNHLY and CDR2 is FYNNEI. Trimming cost V 4 bases and J 8 bases, with 15 bases left between them. The CDR3 DNA is TGTGCCAGCAGTGGTGACTGGAAGAGCCATGAGCAGTTCTTC. Its translation is CASSGDWKSHEQFF.

CDR3 in amino acids: CASSLGYEQFF. The CDR3 coding sequence is TGTGCCAGCAGTTTAGGCTATGAGCAGTTCTTC. The rearrangement links TRBV28 to TRBJ2-1, with D hard to call. Germline V CDR1 and CDR2: MDHEN, SYDVKM. V lost 2 bases and J lost 8, with 4 bases in between. The length of the CDR3 is 11 residues.

In regard to this clone: The same CDR3 also results from other DNA sequences found in this sample. This rearrangement joins TRBV28 to TRBJ2-1; TRBD2 is a possible D gene (6 bases). Germline values: CDR1 MDHEN, CDR2 SYDVKM. There are 13 residues in the CDR3. Trimming removed 3 bases from V and 5 bases from J, with 8 bases in between. The CDR3 nucleotides are TGTGCCAGCAGTTTTGGGGGGAACAATGAGCAGTTCTTC. It translates to CASSFGGNNEQFF.

CDR3 nucleotides: TGTGCCAGTAGTATGGTGAGGACCCAAGAGACCCAGTACTTC. Its translation: CASSMVRTQETQYF. The chain has TRBV19 and TRBJ2-5; D is undetermined. Germline values: CDR1 LNHDA, CDR2 SQIVND (reference sequence). The V gene lost 3 bases and the J gene lost 1 base, with 9 bases spanning the gap. The CDR3 spans 14 residues.

The chain carries TRBV28 and TRBJ1-3; possibly TRBD1 for D (5 bases). Germline CDR1 reads MDHEN; CDR2 reads SYDVKM. CDR3 length: 15 amino acids. The V and J ends lost 2 bases and 0 bases respectively, with 8 bases between them. The CDR3 spells CASSLERGSGNTIYF. In DNA form, the CDR3 reads TGTGCCAGCAGTTTAGAAAGGGGCTCTGGAAACACCATATATTTT.

The chain uses TRBV28 and TRBJ2-6; TRBD1 is a possible D gene (6 bases). V shed 3 bases and J shed 1 base, with 10 bases lying between them. CDR3 length: 16 amino acids. The germline V gene encodes CDR1 MDHEN and CDR2 SYDVKM. CDR3 DNA: TGTGCCAGCAGTTTTAGCAGGGGATCTGGGGCCAACGTCCTGACTTTC. This translates into CASSFSRGSGANVLTF.

The chain links TRBV28 to TRBJ2-5; D may be TRBD2 (5 bases). This CDR3 contains 14 residues. Germline V gene data show CDR1 as MDHEN and CDR2 as SYDVKM. V lost 8 bases and J 6 bases, leaving 19 bases between the germline ends. The CDR3 sequence: CASVPAREWKTQYF. DNA for the CDR3: TGTGCCAGCGTCCCGGCCCGGGAATGGAAGACCCAGTACTTC.

The V and J genes are TRBV4-2 and TRBJ1-2; D perhaps matches TRBD1 (5 bases). Per germline, CDR1 LGHNA and CDR2 YNFKEQ. The length of the CDR3 is 16 residues. Trimming stripped 1 base from V and 4 bases from J, with 16 bases between. The CDR3 DNA follows: TGTGCCAGCAGCCAAGTTGAGGGGTTGGCACCCTATGGCTACACCTTC. It is translated as CASSQVEGLAPYGYTF.

The genes are TRBV15 and TRBJ2-7; 12 bases map to TRBD1. CDR1 and CDR2 (germline): LNHNV, YYDKDF (reference sequence). Trimming removed 5 bases from V and 3 bases from J; junction bases left unmatched: 8. There are 16 residues in the CDR3. The CDR3, as DNA: TGTGCCACCAGCGACCGGGACAGGGGGCAGCTCTACGAGCAGTACTTC. Amino acids: CATSDRDRGQLYEQYF. Full variable domain (missing parts from reference TRBV15 and TRBJ2-7): DAMVIQNPRYQVTQFGKPVTLSCSQTLNHNVMYWYQQKSSQAPKLLFHYYDKDFNNEADTPDNFQSRRPNTSFCFLDIRSPGLGDTAMYLCATSDRDRGQLYEQYFGPGTRLTVT.

The chain joins TRBV9 to TRBJ2-5, with D perhaps matching TRBD1 (6 bases). The germline CDR1 and CDR2 sequences are SGDLS and YYNGEE. The CDR3 length is 15 residues. V gave up 2 bases and J gave up 5 bases, with 16 bases separating them. The CDR3 protein is CASSVGALLTETQYF. The CDR3 coding sequence is TGTGCCAGCAGCGTGGGGGCCCTGCTTACGGAGACCCAGTACTTC.

V gene TRBV9 combines with J gene TRBJ2-1; D not resolved. V lost 4 bases, J lost 1 base, and 15 bases lay in between. This CDR3 contains 16 residues. The germline V gene has CDR1 SGDLS and CDR2 YYNGEE. Here the CDR3 reads CASSPSAGRSYNEQFF. The CDR3 nucleotides read TGTGCCAGCAGCCCATCAGCCGGAAGGTCCTACAATGAGCAGTTCTTC.

This clone was detected only once. V usage is TRBV28 and J usage is TRBJ1-5; D ambiguous. This CDR3 is 12 amino acids long. The V end was cut by 6 bases, the J end by 9 bases, with 12 bases between. The germline V gene has CDR1 MDHEN and CDR2 SYDVKM. The CDR3 DNA sequence: TGTGCCAGCAGCCTACGGGCGTCGCCCCAGCATTTT. It specifies CASSLRASPQHF.

The chain has TRBV9 and TRBJ2-7, with unresolved D. This CDR3 comprises 15 residues. V gave up 0 bases and J gave up 2 bases, with 12 bases separating them. CDR1 SGDLS and CDR2 YYNGEE come from the germline V gene. The CDR3 protein is CASSVVPGRTYEQYF. As DNA, the CDR3 is TGTGCCAGCAGCGTAGTACCCGGCAGGACCTACGAGCAGTACTTC.

The CDR3 DNA reads as TGTGCCAGCAGTTTAGAGAACAGGGTAGGAGAGACCCAGTACTTC. This codes for CASSLENRVGETQYF. The chain combines TRBV28 with TRBJ2-5, with TRBD1 as a possible D gene (6 bases). Germline values: CDR1 MDHEN, CDR2 SYDVKM. Trimming left V 2 bases short and J 4 bases short, with 14 bases between. CDR3 length equals 15 residues.

The chain links TRBV12-2 to TRBJ2-1; the D call TRBD2 from the table was never checked on the DNA. TRBV12-2 counts as a pseudogene. The CDR3 runs to 17 residues. CDR3 in DNA: TGTGCAAGTCGCTTAATCCCGACTAGCGGGGCCTACAATGAGCAGTTCTTC. This encodes CASRLIPTSGAYNEQFF.

CDR3 sequence: CASTRWPSGTKYEQYF. The CDR3 DNA follows: TGTGCCAGCACCAGGTGGCCTAGCGGGACGAAATACGAGCAGTACTTC. This chain joins TRBV28 and TRBJ2-7, with 9 bases lining up with TRBD2. Germline V gene data show CDR1 as MDHEN and CDR2 as SYDVKM. V shed 7 bases, J shed 4 bases, and the junction held 14 bases outside the gene matches. The CDR3 is 16 amino acids.

V usage is TRBV10-3 and J usage is TRBJ2-7, with 9 bases that match TRBD1. CDR1 is ENHRY, CDR2 SYGVKD, per germline. The length of the CDR3 is 13 residues. V was clipped by 9 bases and J by 4 bases; unmatched bases: 7. CDR3 sequence: CAIKTGGAYEQYF. CDR3 DNA sequence: TGTGCCATAAAAACAGGGGGCGCGTACGAGCAGTACTTC.

The chain combines TRBV9 with TRBJ2-1, with 11 bases aligning to TRBD2. The CDR3 runs 17 residues. The germline V gene encodes CDR1 SGDLS and CDR2 YYNGEE. Germline trimming cut 3 bases from V and 8 bases from J; bases unmatched to any gene: 13. This chain's CDR3 is CASSGLKIAGGPYEQFF. The CDR3 nucleotides are TGTGCCAGCAGCGGGTTAAAAATAGCGGGAGGGCCTTATGAGCAGTTCTTC.

V gene TRBV4-2 combines with J gene TRBJ2-7; TRBD2 is a possible D gene (5 bases). The germline V and J ends were trimmed by 4 bases and 2 bases, with 12 bases remaining between them. The CDR3 has 14 amino acids. Germline lookup yields CDR1 LGHNA and CDR2 YNFKEQ. CDR3 region: CASSPGRGAYEQYF. The CDR3 bases are TGTGCCAGCAGCCCGGGCCGGGGTGCCTACGAGCAGTACTTC.

The chain recombines TRBV4-1 with TRBJ1-2; 7 nucleotides align to TRBD1. Trimming at V came to 1 base and at J to 7 bases, leaving 12 bases not matched to a gene. Germline CDR1 MGHRA, CDR2 YSYEKL. This CDR3 comprises 16 residues. CDR3 region: CASSQALGGGGGGYTF. The CDR3 nucleotides are TGCGCCAGCAGCCAAGCACTAGGGGGCGGAGGGGGTGGCTACACCTTC.

The J gene is TRBJ2-1, the V gene TRBV18; D is unclear. The CDR3 extends over 14 amino acids. V dropped 2 bases and J dropped 5 bases, with 10 bases sitting between them. Germline CDR1 reads KGHSH; CDR2 reads LQKENI. CDR3 sequence reads: CASSPAGPHNEQFF. The CDR3 DNA sequence: TGTGCCAGCTCACCAGCAGGCCCCCACAATGAGCAGTTCTTC.

A note on this clone: Other DNA sequences within the sample encode an identical CDR3. The DNA of the CDR3 is TGTGCCAGTAGTATAGATGGGTTGAACACTGAAGCTTTCTTT. Amino acids: CASSIDGLNTEAFF. The chain carries TRBV19 and TRBJ1-1; no clear D gene. The CDR3 spans 14 residues. V lost 0 bases to trimming and J lost 0 bases, with 5 bases between them. Per germline, CDR1 LNHDA and CDR2 SQIVND (reference sequence). The full variable domain, its missing parts supplied by reference TRBV19 and TRBJ1-1, is DGGITQSPKYLFRKEGQNVTLSCEQNLNHDAMYWYRQDPGQGLRLIYYSQIVNDFQKGDIAEGYSVSREKKESFPLTVTSAQKNPTAFYLCASSIDGLNTEAFFGQGTRLTVV.

This clone has just one count. This chain links TRBV7-3 with TRBJ2-7, with D possibly TRBD2 on 7 matching bases. CDR1 SGHTA and CDR2 FQGTGA come from the germline V gene. Between the trimmed V and J ends, which lost 2 bases and 4 bases, there was a span of 9 bases. CDR3 length equals 13 residues. The DNA for the CDR3 is TGTGCCAGCAGCTTACGGGGGGCTTACGAGCAGTACTTC. Translation: CASSLRGAYEQYF.

The chain is built from TRBV15 and TRBJ1-1; TRBD1 agrees at 8 bases. Germline CDR1 LNHNV, CDR2 YYDKDF (reference sequence). The CDR3 contains 16 residues. V was pared by 1 base and J by 3 bases, with 7 bases of the junction left unmatched. CDR3 nucleotides: TGTGCCACCAGCAGAGGTGTCAGGGGGCGCGACACTGAAGCTTTCTTT. It codes for CATSRGVRGRDTEAFF. Drawing the rest from reference TRBV15 and TRBJ1-1, the complete variable domain is DAMVIQNPRYQVTQFGKPVTLSCSQTLNHNVMYWYQQKSSQAPKLLFHYYDKDFNNEADTPDNFQSRRPNTSFCFLDIRSPGLGDTAMYLCATSRGVRGRDTEAFFGQGTRLTVV.

This clone was seen more than once but under ten times. This sample also contains other DNA sequences that code for the same CDR3. The CDR3 nucleotides read TGTGCCAGTACGAACACCGGGGAGCTGTTTTTT. Translated, it gives CASTNTGELFF. V usage is TRBV27 and J usage is TRBJ2-2; D is uncertain. Per germline, CDR1 MNHEY and CDR2 SMNVEV (reference sequence). The CDR3 has 11 amino acids. The V gene lost 9 bases and the J gene lost 0 bases, with 2 bases spanning the gap.